This T cell receptor beta chain stems from a study of blood T cell repertoires in COVID-19. Study at large: Spain, Italy and the United States supplied samples that represented acute and convalescent COVID-19.

Original handling: Amplification from reference gene primers served as the basis for estimated nucleated cell counts. Data came from immunoSEQ multiplex PCR; TCRdb stores just in-frame clones and leaves some out. For V, J and clone size, that table is used; D and trimming come from the DNA. The profile shows about 200,000 clones, over 60% of them singletons. The sequence derives from a woman between 65 and 79 years old with acute or convalescent COVID-19. Material: peripheral blood.

The CDR3 sequence: CASSIASGSRGIVTEAFF. CDR3 coding DNA: TGTGCCAGTAGTATAGCCTCAGGGTCTCGGGGGATCGTGACTGAAGCTTTCTTT. V gene TRBV19 combines with J gene TRBJ1-1, with D maybe TRBD1 (5 bases). The CDR3 runs to 18 residues. Germline V gives CDR1 LNHDA, CDR2 SQIVND (reference sequence). V was cut by 1 base and J by 5 bases, with 23 bases left in between.